This T cell receptor (beta chain) derives from a study of long-term antiretroviral therapy in people with HIV. Every one of the participants with HIV received treatment in the United States. Trimming shortened V by 8 bases and J by 11 bases, and 16 bases separated the two germline ends. The germline V gene has CDR1 LNHDA and CDR2 SQIVND (reference sequence). This CDR3 has 12 amino acids. The immunoSEQ assay was v3.0, run at survey level. Repertoires were generated with immunoSEQ multiplex PCR, while TCRdb's copy carries only in-frame clones and drops some. The sample consists of 14,000 or so clones, roughly three quarters of them appearing once.

The rearrangement uses TRBV19 and TRBJ1-5; D remains ambiguous. The sequence derives from a man aged 40-49 years with HIV. Source: unsorted PBMCs, taken 3.1 years after starting antiretroviral therapy. The CDR3 DNA reads TGTGCCAGTCGGACCCTCCAGGAGGCCCAGCATTTT. Translation gives CASRTLQEAQHF.